One and the same sample provided the 17 T cell receptor beta chains below, sequenced in a study of T-cell memory formation after mild COVID-19. TCRdb used MiXCR to reprocess the 5' RACE reads, holding one entry per CDR3 protein. The sample consists of about 350,000 distinct CDR3 sequences, 12% to 15% of them appearing once. The sample taken for sequencing was PBMCs or a T cell subset sorted from them (not recorded which). The receptor source for this set is a man younger than 30 who had mild COVID-19 (a few samples of this study predate the infection). Cell type and time point are not known.

This clonotype was detected many times. The germline gene is not matched at one end of the junction; a read error may be the cause. The chain links TRBV5-1 to TRBJ2-2; D possibly corresponds to TRBD2 (6 bases). CDR1 is SGHRS and CDR2 is YFSETQ in the germline V gene. The CDR3 is 14 residues long. CDR3 DNA: TGTGCCAGCAGTTTAGCCGGGGGAACCGGGGAGCTGTTTTTT. Translating it yields CASSLAGGTGELFF.

This sequence joins TRBV6-4 and TRBJ2-1; D is perhaps TRBD2 (6 bases). The CDR3 contains 15 residues. Trimming removed 3 bases from V and 4 bases from J, with 13 bases in between. Germline CDR1 is MRHNA and CDR2 is SNTAGT. The CDR3 nucleotides are TGTGCCAGCAGTGAATCTGGACTAACATACAATGAGCAGTTCTTC. Protein sequence: CASSESGLTYNEQFF.

This clonotype came up many times. The chain recombines TRBV6-2 or TRBV6-3 with TRBJ2-7; perhaps TRBD1 as D (5 bases). The germline gives CDR1 MNHEY, CDR2 SVGEGT. V shed 0 bases and J shed 1 base, with 10 bases lying between them. The CDR3 loop spans 15 amino acids. DNA of the CDR3: TGTGCCAGCAGTTACTCGTACACAGGATCCTACGAGCAGTACTTC. Its translation: CASSYSYTGSYEQYF.

The chain joins TRBV12-3 or TRBV12-4 to TRBJ1-1; no clear D. The V end lost 7 bases, the J end lost 1 base, and 13 bases lay between the germline ends. CDR3 length equals 14 residues. In DNA, the CDR3 is TGTGCCAGCATCCCGGGAATGGGGAACACTGAAGCTTTCTTT. As protein: CASIPGMGNTEAFF.

This clonotype was seen a few times. The J gene is TRBJ1-2, the V gene TRBV5-4; D might be TRBD1 (6 bases). This CDR3 region has 14 residues. V was shortened by 0 bases and J by 8 bases, with 14 bases between the two germline ends. Looked up from germline, CDR1 is SGHNT and CDR2 is YYREEE (reference sequence). The CDR3 region is CASSLVTGPRGYTF. In DNA form, the CDR3 reads TGTGCCAGCAGCTTGGTTACAGGGCCCCGGGGCTACACCTTC.

The rearrangement links TRBV29-1 to TRBJ2-7; D could derive from TRBD1 or TRBD2 (6 bases each). V was shortened by 4 bases and J by 6 bases, with 19 bases between the two germline ends. This CDR3 has 14 amino acids. Per germline, CDR1 SQVTM and CDR2 ANQGSEA. The CDR3 sequence is CSVVDPAEGGEQYV. The CDR3 DNA is TGCAGCGTTGTAGACCCAGCCGAGGGGGGCGAGCAGTACGTC.

This rearrangement joins TRBV20-1 to TRBJ2-7; 10 nucleotides match TRBD1. CDR1 is DFQATT, CDR2 SNEGSKA, per germline (reference sequence). This CDR3 has 13 amino acids. The V gene end was trimmed by 2 bases and the J gene end by 5 bases; junction bases not matched to a gene: 3. CDR3 sequence (DNA): TGCAGTGCTAGATGGGGACAGGGGAACGAGCAGTACTTC. It specifies CSARWGQGNEQYF.

The chain uses TRBV5-1 and TRBJ2-2; TRBD1 might be the D (6 bases). V dropped 3 bases and J dropped 3 bases, with 18 bases sitting between them. Germline CDR1 is SGHRS and CDR2 is YFSETQ. The CDR3 extends over 17 amino acids. The CDR3 loop is CASSSHRVDAYTGELFF. In DNA, the CDR3 is TGCGCCAGCAGCTCTCACAGGGTCGACGCCTACACCGGGGAGCTGTTTTTT.

This clonotype appeared a few times. This sequence joins TRBV5-1 and TRBJ2-1; 11 bases map to TRBD2. There are 18 residues in the CDR3. Germline V gives CDR1 SGHRS, CDR2 YFSETQ. V trimming: 0 bases; J trimming: 1 base; junction bases outside the gene matches: 6. The CDR3 protein is CASSLDPPSGGSYNEQFF. The CDR3 nucleotides read TGCGCCAGCAGCTTGGACCCGCCTAGCGGGGGGTCCTACAATGAGCAGTTCTTC.

This chain links TRBV3-1 with TRBJ2-3; D remains unclear. The CDR3 runs 15 residues. Trimming took 4 bases from V and 0 from J, leaving 11 bases between them. The germline V gene encodes CDR1 LGHDT and CDR2 YNNKEL (reference sequence). The CDR3 region has the DNA TGTGCCAGCAGCCCTCGCAGCATCAGCACAGATACGCAGTATTTT. It encodes CASSPRSISTDTQYF.

Worth noting for this clonotype: Its ends do not fully match the called genes, so a read error is possible. The chain employs TRBV5-1 and TRBJ1-2, with 7 bases identical to TRBD1. The CDR3 consists of 15 residues. CDR1 and CDR2 (germline): SGHRS, YFSETQ. CDR3 amino acids: CASSQGVTGFEGYNF. CDR3 bases: TGCGCCAGCAGCCAGGGCGTGACAGGGTTCGAGGGCTACAACTTC.

This clonotype was detected ten times or more. The genes are TRBV6-1 and TRBJ1-2; 8 nucleotides line up with TRBD1. This CDR3 has 14 amino acids. V gave up 8 bases and J gave up 4 bases; unmatched junction bases: 9. In germline, CDR1 is MNHNS, CDR2 SASEGT. CDR3 residues: CASHVGTGPYGYTF. The CDR3 DNA sequence: TGTGCCAGCCACGTGGGGACAGGCCCCTATGGCTACACCTTC.

This clonotype was counted only a few times. The V gene is TRBV10-1, the J gene TRBJ2-3, with D tentatively TRBD1 or TRBD2 (5 bases each). V lost 8 bases to trimming and J lost 7 bases, with 22 bases between them. This CDR3 spans 15 amino acids. Germline values: CDR1 WNHNN, CDR2 SYGVQD (reference sequence). The CDR3 sequence: CASGRGDLLPYTQYF. The CDR3 nucleotides are TGCGCCAGCGGACGAGGGGACCTGTTGCCTTATACGCAGTATTTT.

The table lists this clonotype with a few counts. J is TRBJ2-3 and V is TRBV7-2; the D is unclear. CDR1 is SGHTA and CDR2 is FQGNSA in the germline V gene. The CDR3 is 13 amino acids. Trimming shortened V by 4 bases and J by 3 bases, and 8 bases separated the two germline ends. CDR3 loop: CASSSIWTDTQYF. CDR3 coding DNA: TGTGCCAGCAGCTCAATATGGACAGATACGCAGTATTTT.

The V gene is TRBV7-2, the J gene TRBJ2-1; D possibly corresponds to TRBD2 (6 bases). There are 15 residues in the CDR3. Trimming took off 3 bases at V and 8 bases at J, with 17 bases between the two ends. CDR1 is SGHTA and CDR2 is FQGNSA in the germline V gene. CDR3 amino acids: CASSFYLGGEHEQFF. CDR3 DNA: TGTGCCAGCAGCTTCTACCTGGGGGGTGAGCATGAGCAGTTCTTC. The variable domain in full, completed from reference TRBV7-2 and TRBJ2-1, reads GAGVSQSPSNKVTEKGKDVELRCDPISGHTALYWYRQSLGQGLEFLIYFQGNSAPDKSGLPSDRFSAERTGGSVSTLTIQRTQQEDSAVYLCASSFYLGGEHEQFFGPGTRLTVL.

The V and J genes are TRBV29-1 and TRBJ1-2, with D hard to call. This CDR3 has 13 residues. V lost 1 base and J lost 6, with 12 bases in between. CDR1 is SQVTM and CDR2 is ANQGSEA in the germline V gene. CDR3: CSVEASGGDGYTF. The CDR3 coding sequence is TGCAGCGTTGAAGCGAGCGGCGGAGATGGCTACACCTTC.

This clonotype has only one observation. This rearrangement joins TRBV12-3 or TRBV12-4 to TRBJ2-1; D possibly corresponds to TRBD1 (5 bases). V lost 2 bases to trimming and J lost 2 bases, with 19 bases between them. This CDR3 comprises 18 residues. The CDR3 DNA follows: TGTGCCAGCAGTTTAACTCATGGATCAGGGCCCCCCTACAATGAGCAGTTCTTC. Protein: CASSLTHGSGPPYNEQFF.